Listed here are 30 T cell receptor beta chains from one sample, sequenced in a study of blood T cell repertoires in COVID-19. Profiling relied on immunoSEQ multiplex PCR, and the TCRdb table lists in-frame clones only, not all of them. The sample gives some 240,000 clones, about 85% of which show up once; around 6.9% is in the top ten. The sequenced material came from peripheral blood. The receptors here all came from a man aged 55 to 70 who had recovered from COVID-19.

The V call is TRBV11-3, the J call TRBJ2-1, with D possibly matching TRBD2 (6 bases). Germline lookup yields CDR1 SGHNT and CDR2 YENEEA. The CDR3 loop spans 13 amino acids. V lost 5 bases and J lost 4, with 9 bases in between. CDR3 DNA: TGTGCCAGCAGCCACGGGGGATACAATGAGCAGTTCTTC. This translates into CASSHGGYNEQFF.

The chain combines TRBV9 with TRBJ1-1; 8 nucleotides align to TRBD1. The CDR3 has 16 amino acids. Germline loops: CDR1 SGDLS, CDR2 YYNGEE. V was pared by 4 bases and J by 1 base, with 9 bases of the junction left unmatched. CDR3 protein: CASSQGIGQGNTEAFF. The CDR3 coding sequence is TGTGCCAGCAGCCAGGGGATCGGACAGGGGAACACTGAAGCTTTCTTT. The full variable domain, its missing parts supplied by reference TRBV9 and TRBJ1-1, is DSGVTQTPKHLITATGQRVTLRCSPRSGDLSVYWYQQSLDQGLQFLIQYYNGEERAKGNILERFSAQQFPDLHSELNLSSLELGDSALYFCASSQGIGQGNTEAFFGQGTRLTVV.

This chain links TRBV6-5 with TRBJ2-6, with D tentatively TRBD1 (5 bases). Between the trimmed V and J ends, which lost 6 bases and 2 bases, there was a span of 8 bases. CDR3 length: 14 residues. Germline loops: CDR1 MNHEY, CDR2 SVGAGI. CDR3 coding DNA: TGTGCCAGCAGCCGGACACCTGGGGCCAACGTCCTGACTTTC. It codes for CASSRTPGANVLTF.

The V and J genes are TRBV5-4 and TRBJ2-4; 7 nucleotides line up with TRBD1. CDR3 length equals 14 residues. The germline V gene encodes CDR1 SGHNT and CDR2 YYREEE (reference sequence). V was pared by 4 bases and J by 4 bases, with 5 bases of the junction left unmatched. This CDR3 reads CASSLRQGKNIQYF. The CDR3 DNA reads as TGTGCCAGCAGCCTTAGACAGGGAAAAAACATTCAGTACTTC.

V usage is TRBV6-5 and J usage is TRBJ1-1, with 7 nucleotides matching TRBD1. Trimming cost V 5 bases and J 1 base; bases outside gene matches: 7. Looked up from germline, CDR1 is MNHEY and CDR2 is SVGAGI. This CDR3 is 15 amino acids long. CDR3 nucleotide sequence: TGTGCCAGCAGTCCCAGGACAGGCCGGAACACTGAAGCTTTCTTT. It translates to CASSPRTGRNTEAFF.

CDR3 sequence: CASSYRNYNDEQFF. Here the CDR3 DNA reads TGTGCCAGCAGTTATAGAAATTATAACGATGAGCAGTTCTTC. V and J are TRBV6-2 or TRBV6-3 and TRBJ2-1; the D is unclear. CDR1 and CDR2 from the germline V gene are MNHEY and SVGEGT. CDR3 size: 14 residues. V was shortened by 3 bases and J by 8 bases, with 14 bases between the two germline ends.

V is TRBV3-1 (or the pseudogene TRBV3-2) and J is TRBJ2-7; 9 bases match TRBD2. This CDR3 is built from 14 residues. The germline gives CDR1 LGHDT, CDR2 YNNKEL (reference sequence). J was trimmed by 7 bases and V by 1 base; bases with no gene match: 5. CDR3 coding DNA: TGTGCCAGCAGCCAAGCAGGGACTAGCCATGAGCAGTACTTC. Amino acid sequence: CASSQAGTSHEQYF.

The CDR3, as DNA: TGTGCCAGCAGCGGGGACAGGGCCCTCCTGTTCCAAGAGACCCAGTACTTC. Translating gives CASSGDRALLFQETQYF. The chain employs TRBV7-9 and TRBJ2-5; 9 bases match TRBD1. CDR3 length equals 17 residues. Germline-derived CDR1 and CDR2 are SEHNR and FQNEAQ (reference sequence). With 5 bases clipped from V and 1 base from J, the junction kept 11 bases outside the gene matches.

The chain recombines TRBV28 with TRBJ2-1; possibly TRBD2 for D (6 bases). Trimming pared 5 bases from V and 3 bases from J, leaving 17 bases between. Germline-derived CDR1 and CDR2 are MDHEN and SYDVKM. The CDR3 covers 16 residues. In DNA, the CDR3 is TGTGCCAGCAGTCCGCGCGGGGCCGTCGACTACAATGAGCAGTTCTTC. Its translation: CASSPRGAVDYNEQFF. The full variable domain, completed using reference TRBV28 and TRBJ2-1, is DVKVTQSSRYLVKRTGEKVFLECVQDMDHENMFWYRQDPGLGLRLIYFSYDVKMKEKGDIPEGYSVSREKKERFSLILESASTNQTSMYLCASSPRGAVDYNEQFFGPGTRLTVL.

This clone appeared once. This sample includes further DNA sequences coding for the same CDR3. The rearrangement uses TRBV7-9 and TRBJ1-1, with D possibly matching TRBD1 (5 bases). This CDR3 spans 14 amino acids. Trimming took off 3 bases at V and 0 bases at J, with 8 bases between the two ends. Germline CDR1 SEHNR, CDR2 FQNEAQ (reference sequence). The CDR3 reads CASSLGQVNTEAFF. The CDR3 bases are TGTGCCAGCAGCTTGGGGCAGGTGAACACTGAAGCTTTCTTT. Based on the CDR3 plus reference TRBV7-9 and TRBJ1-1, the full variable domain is DTGVSQNPRHKITKRGQNVTFRCDPISEHNRLYWYRQTLGQGPEFLTYFQNEAQLEKSRLLSDRFSAERPKGSFSTLEIQRTEQGDSAMYLCASSLGQVNTEAFFGQGTRLTVV.

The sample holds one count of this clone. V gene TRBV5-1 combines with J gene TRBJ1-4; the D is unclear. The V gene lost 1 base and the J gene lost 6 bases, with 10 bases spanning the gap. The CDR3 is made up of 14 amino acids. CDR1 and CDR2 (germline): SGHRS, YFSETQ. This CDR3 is CASSLSPRDEKLFF. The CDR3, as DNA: TGCGCCAGCAGCTTGTCACCGCGGGATGAAAAACTGTTTTTT.

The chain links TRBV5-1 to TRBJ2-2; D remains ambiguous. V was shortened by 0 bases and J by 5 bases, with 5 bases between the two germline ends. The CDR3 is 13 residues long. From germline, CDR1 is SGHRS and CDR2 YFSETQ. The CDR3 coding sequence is TGCGCCAGCAGCTTGGGCGGAACCGGGGAGCTGTTTTTT. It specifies CASSLGGTGELFF.

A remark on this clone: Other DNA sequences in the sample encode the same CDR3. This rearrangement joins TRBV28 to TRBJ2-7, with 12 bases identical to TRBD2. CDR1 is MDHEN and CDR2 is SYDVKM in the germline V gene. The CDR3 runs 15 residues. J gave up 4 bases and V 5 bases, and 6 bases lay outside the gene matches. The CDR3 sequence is CASSPLAGGSYEQYF. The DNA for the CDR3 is TGTGCCAGCAGTCCTCTAGCGGGGGGGTCGTACGAGCAGTACTTC.

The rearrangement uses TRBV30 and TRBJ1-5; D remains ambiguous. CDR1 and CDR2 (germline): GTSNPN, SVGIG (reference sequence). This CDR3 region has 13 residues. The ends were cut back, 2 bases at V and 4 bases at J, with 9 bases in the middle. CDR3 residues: CAWSPQKNQPQHF. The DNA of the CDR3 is TGTGCCTGGAGTCCCCAGAAGAATCAGCCCCAGCATTTT.

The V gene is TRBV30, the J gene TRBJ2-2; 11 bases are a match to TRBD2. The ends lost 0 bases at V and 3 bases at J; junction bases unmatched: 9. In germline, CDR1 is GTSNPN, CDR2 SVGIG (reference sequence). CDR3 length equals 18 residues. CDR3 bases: TGTGCCTGGAGTGTATTGGCTAGCGGGGGGTTAGACACCGGGGAGCTGTTTTTT. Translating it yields CAWSVLASGGLDTGELFF.

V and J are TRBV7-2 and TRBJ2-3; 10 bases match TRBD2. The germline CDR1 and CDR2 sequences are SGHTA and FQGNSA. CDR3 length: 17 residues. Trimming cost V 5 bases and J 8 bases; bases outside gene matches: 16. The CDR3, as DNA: TGTGCCAGCAGCCTCCCCGGGACTAGCGACCTCAAGATTACGCAGTATTTT. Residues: CASSLPGTSDLKITQYF.

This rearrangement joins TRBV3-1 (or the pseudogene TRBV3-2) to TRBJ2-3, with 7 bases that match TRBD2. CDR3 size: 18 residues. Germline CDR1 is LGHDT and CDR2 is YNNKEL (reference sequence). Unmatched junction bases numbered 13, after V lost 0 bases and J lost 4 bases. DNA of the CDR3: TGTGCCAGCAGCCAAGATAATCCGACTAGCTTTGGCGCAGATACGCAGTATTTT. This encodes CASSQDNPTSFGADTQYF.

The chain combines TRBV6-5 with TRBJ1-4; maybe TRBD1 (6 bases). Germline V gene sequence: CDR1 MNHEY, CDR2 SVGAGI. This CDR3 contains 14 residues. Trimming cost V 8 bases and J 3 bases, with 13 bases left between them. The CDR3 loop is CASLPGHPNEKLFF. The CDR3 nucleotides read TGTGCCAGCTTACCGGGACACCCTAATGAAAAACTGTTTTTT.

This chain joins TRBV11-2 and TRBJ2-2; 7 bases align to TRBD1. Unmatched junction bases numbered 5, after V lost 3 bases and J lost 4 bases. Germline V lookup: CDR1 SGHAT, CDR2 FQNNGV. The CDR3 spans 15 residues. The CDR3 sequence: CASSLLQGFTGELFF. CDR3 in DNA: TGTGCCAGCAGCTTGTTACAGGGGTTCACCGGGGAGCTGTTTTTT.

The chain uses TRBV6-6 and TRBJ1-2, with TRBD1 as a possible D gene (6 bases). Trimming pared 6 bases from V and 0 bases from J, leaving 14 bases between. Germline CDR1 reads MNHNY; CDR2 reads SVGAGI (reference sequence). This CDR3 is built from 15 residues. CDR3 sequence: CASRVAGTSNYGYTF. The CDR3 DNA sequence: TGTGCCAGCAGAGTCGCCGGGACATCTAACTATGGCTACACCTTC.

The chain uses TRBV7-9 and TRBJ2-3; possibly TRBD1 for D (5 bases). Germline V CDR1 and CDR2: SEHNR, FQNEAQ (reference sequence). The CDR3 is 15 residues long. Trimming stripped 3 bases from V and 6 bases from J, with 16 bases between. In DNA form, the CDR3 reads TGTGCCAGCAGCTTGACAGAACTCAAGGCTGATACGCAGTATTTT. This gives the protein CASSLTELKADTQYF.

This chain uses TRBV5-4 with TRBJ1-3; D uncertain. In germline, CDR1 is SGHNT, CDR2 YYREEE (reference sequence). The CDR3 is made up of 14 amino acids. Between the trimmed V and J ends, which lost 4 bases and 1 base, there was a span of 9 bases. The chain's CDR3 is CASSRGLSGNTIYF. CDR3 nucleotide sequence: TGTGCCAGCAGCAGAGGATTGTCTGGAAACACCATATATTTT.

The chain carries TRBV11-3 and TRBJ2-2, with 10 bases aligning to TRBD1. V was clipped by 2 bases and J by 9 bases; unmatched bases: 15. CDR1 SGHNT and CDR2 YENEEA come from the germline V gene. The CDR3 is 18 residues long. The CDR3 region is CASSLSYLGGQGIWELFF. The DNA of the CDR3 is TGTGCCAGCAGCTTATCGTACTTGGGGGGACAGGGGATATGGGAGCTGTTTTTT.

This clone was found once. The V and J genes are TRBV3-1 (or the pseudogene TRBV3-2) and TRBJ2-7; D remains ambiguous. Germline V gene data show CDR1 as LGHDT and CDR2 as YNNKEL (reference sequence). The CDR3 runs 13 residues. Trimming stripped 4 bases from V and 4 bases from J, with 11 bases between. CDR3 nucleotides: TGTGCCAGCAGCCCCCAGTTTTCTTACGAGCAGTACTTC. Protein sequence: CASSPQFSYEQYF.

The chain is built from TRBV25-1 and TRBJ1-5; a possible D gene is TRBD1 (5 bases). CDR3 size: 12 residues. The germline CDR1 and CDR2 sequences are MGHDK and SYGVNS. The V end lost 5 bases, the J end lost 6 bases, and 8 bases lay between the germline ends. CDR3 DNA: TGTGCCAGCAGTTTAAGGGGTCAGCCCCAGCATTTT. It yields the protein CASSLRGQPQHF.

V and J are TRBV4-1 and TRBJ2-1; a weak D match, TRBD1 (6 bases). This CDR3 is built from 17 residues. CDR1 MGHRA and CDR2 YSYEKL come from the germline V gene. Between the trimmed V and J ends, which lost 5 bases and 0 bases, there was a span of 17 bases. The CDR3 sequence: CASSFRQAASSYNEQFF. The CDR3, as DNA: TGCGCCAGCAGCTTCCGACAGGCCGCTAGCTCCTACAATGAGCAGTTCTTC.

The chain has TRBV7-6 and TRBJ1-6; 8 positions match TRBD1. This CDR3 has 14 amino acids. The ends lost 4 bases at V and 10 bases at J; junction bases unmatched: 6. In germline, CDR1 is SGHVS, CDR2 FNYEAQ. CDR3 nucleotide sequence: TGTGCCAGCAGCTCGGGACAGGATACGTCACCCCTCCACTTT. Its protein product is CASSSGQDTSPLHF. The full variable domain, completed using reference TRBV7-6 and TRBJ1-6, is GAGVSQSPRYKVTKRGQDVALRCDPISGHVSLYWYRQALGQGPEFLTYFNYEAQQDKSGLPNDRFSAERPEGSISTLTIQRTEQRDSAMYRCASSSGQDTSPLHFGNGTRLTVT.

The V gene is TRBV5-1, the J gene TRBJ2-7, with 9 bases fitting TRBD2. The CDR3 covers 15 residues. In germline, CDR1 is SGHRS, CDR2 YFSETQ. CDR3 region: CASNLGVSGGDEQYV. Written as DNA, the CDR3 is TGCGCCAGCAACTTGGGTGTTAGCGGGGGAGACGAGCAGTACGTC.

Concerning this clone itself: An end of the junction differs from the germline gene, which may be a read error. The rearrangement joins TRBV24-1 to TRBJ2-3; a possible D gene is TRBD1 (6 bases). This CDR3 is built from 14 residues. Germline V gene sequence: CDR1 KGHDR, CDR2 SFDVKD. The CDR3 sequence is CATSEAPGADTRYF. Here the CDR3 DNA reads TGTGCCACCAGTGAGGCTCCAGGGGCAGATACGCGGTATTTT.

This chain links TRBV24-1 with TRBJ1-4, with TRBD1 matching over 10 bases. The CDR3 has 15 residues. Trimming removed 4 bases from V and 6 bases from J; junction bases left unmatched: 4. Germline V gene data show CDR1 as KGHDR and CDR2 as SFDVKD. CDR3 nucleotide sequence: TGTGCCACCAGTGAGTGGGACAGGGGATATGAAAAACTGTTTTTT. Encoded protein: CATSEWDRGYEKLFF.